The subject of this entry is one TCR beta chain. The antigen remains unidentified. With iRepertoire HTBI primers and Arm-PCR of CDR3 regions, TCR beta libraries were built. TCRdb redid the calling of the multiplex PCR reads with MiXCR, one entry per CDR3 protein. The sample has about 360,000 distinct CDR3 sequences, under 20% seen once. This sample was taken from a study of regulatory T cells in long-lasting Graves disease. The study's findings and limits: No thyroid tissue was studied; the work used peripheral blood only.

From germline, CDR1 is LNHDA and CDR2 SQIVND (reference sequence). Trimming took 9 bases from V and 4 from J, leaving 40 bases between them. The CDR3 is 21 amino acids. Time point denoted: newly diagnosed GD, antithyroid drugs for less than 3 months. PBMCs provided the RNA from which the TCR library was made. These same data were also listed under a study on T cells in Graves' hyperthyroidism and ophthalmopathy.

Here the sequenced sample was peripheral blood mononuclear cells (PBMCs), taken at new diagnosis, from a patient treated with antithyroid drugs. The sequence was obtained from a young woman with Graves disease. This chain connects TRBV19 to TRBJ2-7, with D perhaps given as TRBD1 or TRBD2 (5 bases each). The CDR3 is CASRVGRESRVVGRERYEQYF. The CDR3 DNA reads as TGTGCCAGCAGGGTGGGACGAGAAAGCCGAGTGGTGGGACGAGAAAGGTACGAGCAGTACTTC. Full variable domain (outside the CDR3, taken from reference TRBV19 and TRBJ2-7): DGGITQSPKYLFRKEGQNVTLSCEQNLNHDAMYWYRQDPGQGLRLIYYSQIVNDFQKGDIAEGYSVSREKKESFPLTVTSAQKNPTAFYLCASRVGRESRVVGRERYEQYFGPGTRLTVT.